These 9 T cell receptor beta chains came from one sample sequenced in a study of blood T cell repertoires in COVID-19. Measured with immunoSEQ multiplex PCR; TCRdb has only the in-frame clones, and not every one. The table includes tens of thousands of clones, around 86% detected once. The specimen was peripheral blood. All receptors come from a man in his fifties with active or convalescent COVID-19.

J is TRBJ2-7 and V is TRBV28, with D possibly matching TRBD1 (6 bases). This CDR3 is 14 amino acids long. Trimming removed 8 bases at V and 4 bases at J, with 18 bases between. Germline CDR1 and CDR2: MDHEN and SYDVKM. The CDR3 coding sequence is TGTGCCAGCGTTGGGGCAGGGGTACCTTACGAGCAGTACGTC. It encodes CASVGAGVPYEQYV.

The chain employs TRBV5-1 and TRBJ2-3, with D possibly TRBD1 on 5 matching bases. Germline CDR1 reads SGHRS; CDR2 reads YFSETQ. The CDR3 is 14 amino acids. Deletions cut 0 bases from V and 2 bases from J, with 7 bases between. In DNA, the CDR3 is TGCGCCAGCAGCTTGGCCAGGGCCACAGATACGCAGTATTTT. Translating it yields CASSLARATDTQYF.

The chain combines TRBV10-3 with TRBJ2-1, with D tentatively TRBD2 (5 bases). This CDR3 contains 14 residues. The germline V and J ends were trimmed by 5 bases and 0 bases, with 8 bases remaining between them. The germline CDR1 and CDR2 sequences are ENHRY and SYGVKD. The CDR3 region is CAISTGSSYNEQFF. CDR3 nucleotide sequence: TGTGCCATCAGTACTGGGAGCTCCTACAATGAGCAGTTCTTC.

The chain links TRBV10-1 to TRBJ1-4, with 7 bases lining up with TRBD1. Germline CDR1 and CDR2: WNHNN and SYGVQD (reference sequence). The V gene end was trimmed by 2 bases and the J gene end by 7 bases; junction bases not matched to a gene: 13. CDR3 size: 17 residues. The CDR3 bases are TGCGCCAGCAGTGAGCTAATCGATAGGGGGCAGAGTGAAAAACTGTTTTTT. Residues: CASSELIDRGQSEKLFF.

Comment on this clone: This specimen includes other DNA sequences encoding the same CDR3. The chain employs TRBV11-3 and TRBJ2-1; TRBD1 matches 9 bases. V lost 1 base and J lost 8; bases outside the gene matches: 0. The CDR3 has 13 amino acids. Germline V lookup: CDR1 SGHNT, CDR2 YENEEA. For the CDR3, the DNA is TGTGCCAGCAGCTTAGGACAGGGGGATGAGCAGTTCTTC. This gives the protein CASSLGQGDEQFF.

The gene calls are TRBV3-1 (or the pseudogene TRBV3-2) and TRBJ2-1; D might be TRBD1 (6 bases). V gave up 4 bases and J gave up 0 bases, with 16 bases separating them. Germline lookup yields CDR1 LGHDT and CDR2 YNNKEL (reference sequence). The CDR3 contains 17 residues. Here the CDR3 reads CASSLGHALSSYNEQFF. The CDR3 DNA reads TGTGCCAGCAGCCTGGGACACGCCCTCAGCTCCTACAATGAGCAGTTCTTC.

The chain links TRBV30 to TRBJ2-1; D perhaps matches TRBD2 (6 bases). V was clipped by 3 bases and J by 2 bases, with 14 bases between them. Germline V gene sequence: CDR1 GTSNPN, CDR2 SVGIG (reference sequence). The CDR3 is made up of 15 amino acids. The chain's CDR3 is CAWSPVWGAYNEQFF. Here the CDR3 DNA reads TGTGCCTGGAGCCCTGTTTGGGGGGCCTACAATGAGCAGTTCTTC.

The chain links TRBV28 to TRBJ2-3, with D maybe TRBD2 (6 bases). Germline assignment: CDR1 MDHEN and CDR2 SYDVKM. Trimming pared 4 bases from V and 2 bases from J, leaving 10 bases between. The CDR3 totals 14 residues. The CDR3, as DNA: TGTGCCAGCAGTTCGGCGGGGAACACAGATACGCAGTATTTT. It is translated as CASSSAGNTDTQYF.

In the case of this clone: Other DNA sequences from this sample encode an identical CDR3 as well. This chain links TRBV6-5 with TRBJ1-2; TRBD1 is a possible D gene (5 bases). V lost 4 bases and J lost 4, with 10 bases in between. In germline, CDR1 is MNHEY, CDR2 SVGAGI. The CDR3 runs to 13 residues. CDR3 sequence reads: CASSSGGGYGYTF. The CDR3 DNA reads TGTGCCAGCAGTTCCGGGGGGGGCTATGGCTACACCTTC.